The 8 T cell receptor beta chains presented below share a single source sample, sequenced in a study of T-cell memory formation after mild COVID-19. TCRdb ran MiXCR on the 5' RACE reads and lists one entry per CDR3 protein. The sample lists hundreds of thousands of distinct CDR3 sequences, roughly a sixth occurring once. Sequenced input: PBMCs or a T cell subset sorted from them (not recorded which). The receptors derive from an adult woman who had mild COVID-19 (a few samples of this study predate the infection). Cell type and time point are not known.

DNA of the CDR3: TGTGCCAGCAGTGATTCCGGGACAGGGGGTAACACTGAAGCTTTCTTT. Its translation: CASSDSGTGGNTEAFF. This chain links TRBV2 with TRBJ1-1, with TRBD1 matching over 11 bases. The CDR3 is 16 residues long. Germline V gene sequence: CDR1 SNHLY, CDR2 FYNNEI. Trimming removed 3 bases from V and 2 bases from J; junction bases left unmatched: 5.

The chain links TRBV12-3 or TRBV12-4 to TRBJ2-1, with a weak D call TRBD2 (5 bases). The germline V and J ends were trimmed by 3 bases and 6 bases, with 12 bases remaining between them. There are 14 residues in the CDR3. The DNA for the CDR3 is TGTGCCAGCAGTTTCTTACCGGGATCCAATGAGCAGTTCTTC. Protein product: CASSFLPGSNEQFF.

The chain is built from TRBV11-2 and TRBJ2-1; 10 nucleotides align to TRBD2. The ends lost 5 bases at V and 7 bases at J; junction bases unmatched: 8. CDR3 length equals 15 residues. The germline gives CDR1 SGHAT, CDR2 FQNNGV. The CDR3 region has the DNA TGTGCCAGCAGCGTCTCTAGCGGGAGTTGGAATGAGCAGTTCTTC. Its translation is CASSVSSGSWNEQFF. The variable domain in full, with the rest retrieved from reference TRBV11-2 and TRBJ2-1, is EAGVAQSPRYKIIEKRQSVAFWCNPISGHATLYWYQQILGQGPKLLIQFQNNGVVDDSQLPKDRFSAERLKGVDSTLKIQPAKLEDSAVYLCASSVSSGSWNEQFFGPGTRLTVL.

The rearrangement links TRBV9 to TRBJ2-1, with 7 bases identical to TRBD2. This CDR3 is 14 amino acids long. The germline V gene has CDR1 SGDLS and CDR2 YYNGEE. The V and J ends lost 4 bases and 7 bases, in that order; junction bases with no gene match: 8. The CDR3 bases are TGTGCCAGCAGCCCTAGCGGAGCTGGGAATGAGCAGTTCTTC. Amino acid sequence: CASSPSGAGNEQFF. Complete variable domain (other parts from reference TRBV9 and TRBJ2-1): DSGVTQTPKHLITATGQRVTLRCSPRSGDLSVYWYQQSLDQGLQFLIQYYNGEERAKGNILERFSAQQFPDLHSELNLSSLELGDSALYFCASSPSGAGNEQFFGPGTRLTVL.

In this sample, this clonotype turned up a few times. The CDR3 protein is CASSAHYGGDTQYF. The CDR3 DNA reads as TGCGCCAGCAGCGCCCACTATGGCGGGGATACGCAGTATTTT. The chain couples TRBV5-1 to TRBJ2-3; D is possibly TRBD2 (5 bases). Germline CDR1 SGHRS, CDR2 YFSETQ. Trimming took off 4 bases at V and 6 bases at J, with 15 bases between the two ends. The CDR3 has 14 amino acids.

This clonotype showed up just a few times. V and J are TRBV12-3 or TRBV12-4 and TRBJ2-2, with 9 bases that match TRBD1. V dropped 4 bases and J dropped 4; count of bases not matched to a gene: 1. The CDR3 is 14 amino acids. This CDR3 reads CASSYRGPTGELFF. DNA of the CDR3: TGTGCCAGCAGTTACAGGGGGCCCACCGGGGAGCTGTTTTTT.

The rearrangement links TRBV6-1 to TRBJ2-7; perhaps TRBD1 as D (6 bases). CDR3 length equals 13 residues. CDR1 MNHNS and CDR2 SASEGT come from the germline V gene. V dropped 6 bases and J dropped 4 bases, with 13 bases sitting between them. The CDR3 bases are TGTGCCAGCAGAGAGGGGGTCGGATACGAGCAGTACTTC. The encoded protein is CASREGVGYEQYF.

This chain connects TRBV3-1 to TRBJ2-2; maybe TRBD2 (7 bases). This CDR3 is 17 amino acids long. The germline V gene encodes CDR1 LGHDT and CDR2 YNNKEL (reference sequence). The V end was cut by 2 bases, the J end by 0 bases, with 13 bases between. CDR3 sequence: CASSQLAGGPNTGELFF. DNA of the CDR3: TGTGCCAGCAGCCAATTAGCCGGGGGGCCGAACACCGGGGAGCTGTTTTTT.